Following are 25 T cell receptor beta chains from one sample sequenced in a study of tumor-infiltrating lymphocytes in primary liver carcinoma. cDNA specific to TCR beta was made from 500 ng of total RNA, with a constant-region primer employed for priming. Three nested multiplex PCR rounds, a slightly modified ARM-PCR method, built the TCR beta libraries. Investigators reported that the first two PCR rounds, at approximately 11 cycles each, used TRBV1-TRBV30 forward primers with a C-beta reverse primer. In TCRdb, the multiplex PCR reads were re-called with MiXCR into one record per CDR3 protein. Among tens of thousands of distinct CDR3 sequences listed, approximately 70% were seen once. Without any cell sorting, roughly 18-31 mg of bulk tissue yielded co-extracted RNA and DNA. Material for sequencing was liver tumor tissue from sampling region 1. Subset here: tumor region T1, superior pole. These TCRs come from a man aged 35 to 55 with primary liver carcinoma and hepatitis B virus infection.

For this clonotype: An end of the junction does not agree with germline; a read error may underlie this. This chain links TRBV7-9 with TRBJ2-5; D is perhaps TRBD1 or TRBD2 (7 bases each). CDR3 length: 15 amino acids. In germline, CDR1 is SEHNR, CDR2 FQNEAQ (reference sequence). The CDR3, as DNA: TGCGCCTGCAGCAGCAGGGGGGGACTCCAGGAGACCCAGTACTTC. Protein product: CACSSRGGLQETQYF.

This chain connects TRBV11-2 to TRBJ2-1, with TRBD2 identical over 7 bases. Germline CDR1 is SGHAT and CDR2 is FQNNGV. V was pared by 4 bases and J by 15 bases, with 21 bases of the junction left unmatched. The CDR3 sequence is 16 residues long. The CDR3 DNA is TGTGCCAGCAGCTACACTAGCGCCCATTTATACAATGGGCTGTTCTTC. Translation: CASSYTSAHLYNGLFF.

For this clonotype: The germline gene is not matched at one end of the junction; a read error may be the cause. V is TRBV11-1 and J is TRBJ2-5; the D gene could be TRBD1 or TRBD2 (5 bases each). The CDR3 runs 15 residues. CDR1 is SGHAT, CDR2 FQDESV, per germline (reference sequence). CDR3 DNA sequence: TGTGTCAGCGGCTTGGGTGTACAGGTTAGAGAGACCCAGTACTTC. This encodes CVSGLGVQVRETQYF.

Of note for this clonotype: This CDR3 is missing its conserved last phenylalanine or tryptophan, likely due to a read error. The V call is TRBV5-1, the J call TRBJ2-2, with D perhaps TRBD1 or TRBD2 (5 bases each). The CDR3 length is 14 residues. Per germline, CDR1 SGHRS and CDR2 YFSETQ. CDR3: CASLGEAATGKLFL. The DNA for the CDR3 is TGCGCCAGCTTGGGGGAAGCGGCCACCGGGAAGCTGTTTCTT.

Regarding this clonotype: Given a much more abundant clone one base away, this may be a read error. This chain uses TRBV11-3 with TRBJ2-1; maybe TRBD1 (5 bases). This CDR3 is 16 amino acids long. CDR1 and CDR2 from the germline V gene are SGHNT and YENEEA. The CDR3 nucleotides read TGTGCCAGCACGACACCCATAGGACACAAATACAATGAGGAGTTCTTC. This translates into CASTTPIGHKYNEEFF. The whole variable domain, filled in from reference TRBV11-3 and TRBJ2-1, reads EAGVVQSPRYKIIEKKQPVAFWCNPISGHNTLYWYLQNLGQGPELLIRYENEEAVDDSQLPKDRFSAERLKGVDSTLKIQPAELGDSAVYLCASTTPIGHKYNEEFFGPGTRLTVL.

The CDR3 nucleotides are TGTGCCAGCGGCGTAATGGATACAGGGAAGTTAGTCCGTGAAGCTTTCTTT. It codes for CASGVMDTGKLVREAFF. The chain links TRBV11-2 to TRBJ1-1, with D perhaps matching TRBD1 (6 bases). Trimming pared 8 bases from V and 7 bases from J, leaving 29 bases between. CDR1 is SGHAT, CDR2 FQNNGV, per germline. The CDR3 consists of 17 residues.

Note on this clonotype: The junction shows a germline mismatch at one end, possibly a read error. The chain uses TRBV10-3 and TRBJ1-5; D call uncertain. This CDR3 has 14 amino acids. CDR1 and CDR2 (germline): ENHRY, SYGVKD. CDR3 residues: CTISEYEGIQPQHF. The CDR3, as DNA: TGTACCATCAGTGAGTATGAGGGCATTCAGCCCCAGCATTTT.

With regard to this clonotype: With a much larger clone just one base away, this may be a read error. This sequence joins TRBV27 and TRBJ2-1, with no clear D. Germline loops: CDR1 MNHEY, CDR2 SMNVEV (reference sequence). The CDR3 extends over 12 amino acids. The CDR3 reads CASSRTNNQQFF. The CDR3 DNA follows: TGTGCCAGCTCCAGGACGAACAATCAGCAGTTCTTC.

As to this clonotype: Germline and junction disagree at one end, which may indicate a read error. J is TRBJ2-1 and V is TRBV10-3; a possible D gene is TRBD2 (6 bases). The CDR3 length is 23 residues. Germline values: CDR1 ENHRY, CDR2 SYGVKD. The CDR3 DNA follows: TGTGACATCAGTTTTCTACCTCCTCCGGACGCTATGAGCGGCGGGGCGGCCTACAATGAGCAGTTCTTC. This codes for CDISFLPPPDAMSGGAAYNEQFF.

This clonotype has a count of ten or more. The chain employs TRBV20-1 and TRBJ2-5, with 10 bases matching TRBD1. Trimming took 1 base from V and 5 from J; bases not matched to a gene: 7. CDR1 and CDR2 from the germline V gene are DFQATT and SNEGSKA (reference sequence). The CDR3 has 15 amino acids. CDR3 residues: CSARAGQGRMETQYF. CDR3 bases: TGCAGTGCTAGAGCGGGACAGGGGCGGATGGAGACCCAGTACTTC.

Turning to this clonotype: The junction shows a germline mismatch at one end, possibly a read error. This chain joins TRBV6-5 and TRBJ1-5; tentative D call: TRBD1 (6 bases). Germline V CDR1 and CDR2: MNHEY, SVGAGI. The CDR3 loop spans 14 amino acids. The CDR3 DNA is TGTGCCAGCAAGGGGGAGGGTCGCAATCAACCCCAGCATTTT. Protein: CASKGEGRNQPQHF.

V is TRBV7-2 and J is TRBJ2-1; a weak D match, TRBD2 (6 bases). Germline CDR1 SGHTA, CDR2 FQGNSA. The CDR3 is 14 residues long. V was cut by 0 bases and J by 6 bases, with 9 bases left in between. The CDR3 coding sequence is TGTGCCAGCAGCTTAGCCGCGGGGCCCAATGAGCAGTTCTTC. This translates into CASSLAAGPNEQFF.

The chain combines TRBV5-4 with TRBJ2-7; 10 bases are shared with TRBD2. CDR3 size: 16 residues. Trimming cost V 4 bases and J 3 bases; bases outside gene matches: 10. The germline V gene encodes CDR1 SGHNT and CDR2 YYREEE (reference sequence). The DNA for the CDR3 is TGTGCCAGCAGCGATCAGGTATTAGCGGGGGGCTACGAGCAGTACTTC. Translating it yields CASSDQVLAGGYEQYF.

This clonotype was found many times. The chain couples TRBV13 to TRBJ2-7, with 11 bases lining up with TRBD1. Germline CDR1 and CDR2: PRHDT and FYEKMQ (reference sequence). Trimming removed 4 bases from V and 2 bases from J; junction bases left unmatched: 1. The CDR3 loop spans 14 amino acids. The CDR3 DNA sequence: TGTGCCAGCAGCTCGGACAGGGGGCCCTACGAGCAGTACTTC. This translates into CASSSDRGPYEQYF.

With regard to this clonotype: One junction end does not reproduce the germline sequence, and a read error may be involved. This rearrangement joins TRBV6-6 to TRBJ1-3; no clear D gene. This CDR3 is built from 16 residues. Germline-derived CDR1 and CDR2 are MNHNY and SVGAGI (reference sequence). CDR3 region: CANSSGGAQLGNTIYF. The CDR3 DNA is TGCGCAAACAGTTCCGGAGGCGCGCAGCTTGGAAACACCATATATTTT.

CDR3 DNA sequence: TGTGCCAGCAGCTTAAGGGGGCTAGGTCTGCCCCAGTATTTT. This encodes CASSLRGLGLPQYF. The rearrangement links TRBV11-2 to TRBJ1-5; TRBD1 matches 7 bases. The better agreement between TRBJ2-3 and the DNA end casts doubt on the J call. This CDR3 has 14 amino acids. CDR1 and CDR2 from the germline V gene are SGHAT and FQNNGV.

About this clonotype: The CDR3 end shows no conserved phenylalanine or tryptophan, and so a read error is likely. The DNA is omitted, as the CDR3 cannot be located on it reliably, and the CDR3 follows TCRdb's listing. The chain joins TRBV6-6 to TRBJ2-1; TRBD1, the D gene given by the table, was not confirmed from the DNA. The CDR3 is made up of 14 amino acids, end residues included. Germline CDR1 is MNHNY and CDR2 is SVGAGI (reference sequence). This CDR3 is CASSYTGSDNEQSL.

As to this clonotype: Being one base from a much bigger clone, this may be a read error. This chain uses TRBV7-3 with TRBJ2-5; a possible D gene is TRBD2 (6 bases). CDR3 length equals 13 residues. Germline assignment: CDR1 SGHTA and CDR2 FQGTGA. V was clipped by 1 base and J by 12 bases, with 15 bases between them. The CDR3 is CASSLNDGRTEYF. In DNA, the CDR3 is TGTGCCAGCAGCTTAAATGACGGGAGAACCGAGTACTTC.

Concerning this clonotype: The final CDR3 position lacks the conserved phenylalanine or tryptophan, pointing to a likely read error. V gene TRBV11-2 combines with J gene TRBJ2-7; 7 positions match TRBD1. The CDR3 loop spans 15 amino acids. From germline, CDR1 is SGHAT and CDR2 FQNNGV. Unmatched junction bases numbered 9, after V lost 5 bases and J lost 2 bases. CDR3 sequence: CASSQGTERTYEQYP. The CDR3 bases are TGTGCCAGCAGCCAAGGGACAGAGAGAACCTACGAGCAGTACCCC.

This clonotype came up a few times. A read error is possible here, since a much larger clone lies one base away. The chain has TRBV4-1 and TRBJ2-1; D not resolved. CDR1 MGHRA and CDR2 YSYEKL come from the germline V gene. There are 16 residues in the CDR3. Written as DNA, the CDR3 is TGCGCCGGCAGCCCGCTCGGTAACAACAACAACAATGAGCAGTTCTTC. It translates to CAGSPLGNNNNNEQFF.

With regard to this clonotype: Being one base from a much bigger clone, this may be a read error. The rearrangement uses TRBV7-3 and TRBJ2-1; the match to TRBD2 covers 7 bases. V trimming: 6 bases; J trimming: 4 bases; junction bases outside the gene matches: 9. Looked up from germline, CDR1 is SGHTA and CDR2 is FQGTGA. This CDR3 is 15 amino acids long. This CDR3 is CASSGGRGGYNEQFF. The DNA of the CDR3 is TGTGCCAGCAGTGGGGGGAGGGGAGGGTACAATGAGCAGTTCTTC.

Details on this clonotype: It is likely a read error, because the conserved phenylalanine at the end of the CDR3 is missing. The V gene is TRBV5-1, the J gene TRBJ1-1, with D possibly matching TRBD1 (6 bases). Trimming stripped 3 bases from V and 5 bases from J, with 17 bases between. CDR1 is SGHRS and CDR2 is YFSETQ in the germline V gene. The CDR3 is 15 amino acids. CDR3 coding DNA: TGCGCCAGCAGCTCTTCCGGACAGTCGTCGACTGAAGCTTTCCTT. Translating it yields CASSSSGQSSTEAFL.

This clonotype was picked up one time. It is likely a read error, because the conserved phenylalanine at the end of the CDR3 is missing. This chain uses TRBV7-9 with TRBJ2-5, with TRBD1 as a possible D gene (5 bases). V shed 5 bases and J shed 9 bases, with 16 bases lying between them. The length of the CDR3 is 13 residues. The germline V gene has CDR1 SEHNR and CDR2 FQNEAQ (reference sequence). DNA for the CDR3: TGTGCCAGCAGCGCGACAGAGTCTTGGGCCCAGTACTTA. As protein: CASSATESWAQYL.

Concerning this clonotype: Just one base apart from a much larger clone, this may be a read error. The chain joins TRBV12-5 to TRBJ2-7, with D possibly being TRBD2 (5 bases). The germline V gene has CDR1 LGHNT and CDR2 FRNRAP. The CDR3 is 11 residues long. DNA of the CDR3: TGTGTTAGTCCCCCGGGGTCCGAGCAGTACTTC. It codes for CVSPPGSEQYF.

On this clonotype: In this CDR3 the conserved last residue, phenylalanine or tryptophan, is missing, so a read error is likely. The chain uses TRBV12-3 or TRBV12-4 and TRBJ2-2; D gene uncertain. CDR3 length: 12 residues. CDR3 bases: TGTGCTAGCAATACGAACACCCGGGAGCTGTTTTTG. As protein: CASNTNTRELFL.